This T cell receptor beta chain was identified during a study of T cell repertoires in aging, cancer and after chemotherapy. Study details: Donors were grouped into six age bands spanning 30 or younger through 70 or older. Broader study findings: Rebound thymic output was suggested by rising median generation probability during chemotherapy in each cancer cohort.

TCR beta rearrangements were amplified from peripheral blood genomic DNA. This clonotype is labeled medium-sized. Its specificity is unknown. CDR3 length: 15 residues. V was cut by 3 bases and J by 4 bases, with 13 bases left in between. Germline V CDR1 and CDR2: LNHDA, SQIVND (reference sequence). Rearranged V-D-J TRB sequences were amplified with a mixed TRB-A/B primer pool. TCRdb processed the multiplex PCR reads anew with MiXCR; each CDR3 protein has one entry. This sample yields around 850 distinct CDR3 sequences, of which 25% are seen a single time; roughly 25% belongs to the top ten. Input material: blood. The chain uses TRBV19 and TRBJ2-1; D perhaps matches TRBD1 (6 bases). This clonotype originated in a human donor with a solid tumor. The DNA for the CDR3 is TGTGCCAGTAGTATTATGGCAGGGGAGTACAATGAGCAGTTCTTC. Translation gives CASSIMAGEYNEQFF.